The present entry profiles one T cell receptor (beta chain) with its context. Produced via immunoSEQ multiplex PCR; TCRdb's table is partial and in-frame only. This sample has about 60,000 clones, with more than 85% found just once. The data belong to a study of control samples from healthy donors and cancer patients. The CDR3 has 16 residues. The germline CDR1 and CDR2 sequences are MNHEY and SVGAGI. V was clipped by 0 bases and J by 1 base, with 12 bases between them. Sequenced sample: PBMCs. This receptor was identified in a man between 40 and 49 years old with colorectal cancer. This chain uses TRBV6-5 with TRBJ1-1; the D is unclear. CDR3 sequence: CASSYSRWSGNTEAFF. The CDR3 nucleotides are TGTGCCAGCAGTTACTCGAGATGGTCAGGGAACACTGAAGCTTTCTTT.